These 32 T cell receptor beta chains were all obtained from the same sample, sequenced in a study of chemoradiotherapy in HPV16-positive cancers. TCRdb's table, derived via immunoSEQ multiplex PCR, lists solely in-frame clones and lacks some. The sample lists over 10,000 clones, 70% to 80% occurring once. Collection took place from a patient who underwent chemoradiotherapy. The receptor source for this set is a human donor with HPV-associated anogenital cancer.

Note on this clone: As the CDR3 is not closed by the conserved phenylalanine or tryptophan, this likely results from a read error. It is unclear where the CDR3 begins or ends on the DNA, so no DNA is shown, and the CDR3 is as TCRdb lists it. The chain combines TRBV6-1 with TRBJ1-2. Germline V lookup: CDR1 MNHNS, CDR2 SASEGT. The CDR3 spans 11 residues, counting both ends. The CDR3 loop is CASSGEGPLSV.

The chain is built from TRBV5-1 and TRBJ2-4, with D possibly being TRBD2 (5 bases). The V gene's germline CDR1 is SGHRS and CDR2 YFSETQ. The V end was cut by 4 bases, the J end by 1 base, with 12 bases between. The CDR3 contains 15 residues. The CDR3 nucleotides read TGCGCCAGCAGCGTGACTACCACTGCCAAAAACATTCAGTACTTC. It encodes CASSVTTTAKNIQYF.

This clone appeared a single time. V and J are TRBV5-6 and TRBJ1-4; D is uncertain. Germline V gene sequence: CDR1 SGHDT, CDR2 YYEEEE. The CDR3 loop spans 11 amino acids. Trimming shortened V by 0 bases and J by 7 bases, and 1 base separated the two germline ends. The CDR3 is CASSLGEKLFF. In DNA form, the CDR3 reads TGTGCCAGCAGCTTGGGTGAAAAACTGTTTTTT. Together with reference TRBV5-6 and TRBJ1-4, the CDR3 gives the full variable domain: DAGVTQSPTHLIKTRGQQVTLRCSPKSGHDTVSWYQQALGQGPQFIFQYYEEEERQRGNFPDRFSGHQFPNYSSELNVNALLLGDSALYLCASSLGEKLFFGSGTQLSVL.

CDR3 coding DNA: TGTGCCAGCAGCCTGGTTGGGGGGGCGGTAACTGAAGCTTTCTTT. The encoded protein is CASSLVGGAVTEAFF. The V call is TRBV4-2, the J call TRBJ1-1; tentative D call: TRBD1 (6 bases). The germline V gene has CDR1 LGHNA and CDR2 YNFKEQ. This CDR3 contains 15 residues. V was shortened by 4 bases and J by 5 bases, with 17 bases between the two germline ends.

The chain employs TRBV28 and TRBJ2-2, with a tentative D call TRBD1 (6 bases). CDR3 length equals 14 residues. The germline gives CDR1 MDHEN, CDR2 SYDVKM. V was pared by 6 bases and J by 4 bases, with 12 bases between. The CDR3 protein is CASRTGGATGELFF. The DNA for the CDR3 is TGTGCCAGCAGGACAGGAGGAGCCACCGGGGAGCTGTTTTTT.

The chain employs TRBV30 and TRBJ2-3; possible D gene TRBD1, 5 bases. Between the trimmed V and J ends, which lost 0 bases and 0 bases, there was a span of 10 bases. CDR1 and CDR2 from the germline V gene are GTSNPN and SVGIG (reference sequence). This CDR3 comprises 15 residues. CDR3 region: CAWSVGPGSTDTQYF. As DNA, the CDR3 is TGTGCCTGGAGTGTGGGGCCAGGGAGCACAGATACGCAGTATTTT.

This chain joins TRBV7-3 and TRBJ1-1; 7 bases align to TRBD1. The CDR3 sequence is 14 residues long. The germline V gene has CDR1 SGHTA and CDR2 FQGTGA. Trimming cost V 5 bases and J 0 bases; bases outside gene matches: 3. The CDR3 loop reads CASSPQGVNTEAFF. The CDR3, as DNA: TGTGCCAGCAGCCCTCAGGGGGTGAACACTGAAGCTTTCTTT.

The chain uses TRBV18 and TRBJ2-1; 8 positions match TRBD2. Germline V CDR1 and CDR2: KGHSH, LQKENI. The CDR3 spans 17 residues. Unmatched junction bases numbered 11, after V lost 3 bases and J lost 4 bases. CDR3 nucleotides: TGTGCCAGCTCACCTCCCCGGGAAGCGGGGGTTTACAATGAGCAGTTCTTC. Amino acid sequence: CASSPPREAGVYNEQFF.

This CDR3 is CASSSGTSGGLPSTDTQYF. The CDR3 DNA reads TGTGCCAGCAGCTCAGGGACTAGCGGGGGGCTACCTAGCACAGATACGCAGTATTTT. The chain employs TRBV7-9 and TRBJ2-3; 15 positions match TRBD2. The CDR3 is made up of 19 amino acids. Germline V gene data show CDR1 as SEHNR and CDR2 as FQNEAQ (reference sequence). The junction had 8 bases not matched to a gene; V was cut back by 4 bases and J by 0 bases.

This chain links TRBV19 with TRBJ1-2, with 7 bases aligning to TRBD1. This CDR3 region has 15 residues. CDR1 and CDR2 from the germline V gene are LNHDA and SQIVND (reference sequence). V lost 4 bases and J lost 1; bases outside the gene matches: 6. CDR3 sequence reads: CASSKTGWDNYGYTF. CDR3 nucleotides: TGTGCCAGTAGTAAGACAGGGTGGGATAACTATGGCTACACCTTC.

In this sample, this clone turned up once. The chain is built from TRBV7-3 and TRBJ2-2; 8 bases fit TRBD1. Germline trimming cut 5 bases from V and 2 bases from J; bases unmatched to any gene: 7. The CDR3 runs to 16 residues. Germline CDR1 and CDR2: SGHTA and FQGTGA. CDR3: CASSPRTGKNTGELFF. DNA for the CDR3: TGTGCCAGCAGCCCCAGGACAGGGAAAAACACCGGGGAGCTGTTTTTT.

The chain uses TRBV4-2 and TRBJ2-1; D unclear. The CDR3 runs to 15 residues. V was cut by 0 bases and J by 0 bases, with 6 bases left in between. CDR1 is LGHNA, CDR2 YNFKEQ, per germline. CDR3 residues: CASSQDRSSYNEQFF. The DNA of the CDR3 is TGTGCCAGCAGCCAAGATCGGAGCTCCTACAATGAGCAGTTCTTC.

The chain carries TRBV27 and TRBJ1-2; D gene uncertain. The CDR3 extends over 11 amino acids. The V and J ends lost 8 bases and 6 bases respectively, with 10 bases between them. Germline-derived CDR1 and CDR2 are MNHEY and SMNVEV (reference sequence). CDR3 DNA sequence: TGTGCCAGCGGGTTTGGGAATGGCTACACCTTC. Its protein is CASGFGNGYTF.

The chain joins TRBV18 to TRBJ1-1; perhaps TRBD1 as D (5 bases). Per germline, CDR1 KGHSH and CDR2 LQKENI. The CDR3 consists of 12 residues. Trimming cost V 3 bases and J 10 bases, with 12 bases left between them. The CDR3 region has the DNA TGTGCCAGCTCACCGGGGGGACGGGGAGCTTTCTTT. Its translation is CASSPGGRGAFF.

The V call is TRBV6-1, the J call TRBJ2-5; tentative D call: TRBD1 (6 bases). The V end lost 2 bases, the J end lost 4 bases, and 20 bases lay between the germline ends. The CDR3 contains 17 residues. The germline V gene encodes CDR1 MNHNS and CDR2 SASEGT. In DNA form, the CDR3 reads TGTGCCAGCAGTGAATTGGGGGCCGGCTTTGCCGGAGAGACCCAGTACTTC. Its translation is CASSELGAGFAGETQYF.

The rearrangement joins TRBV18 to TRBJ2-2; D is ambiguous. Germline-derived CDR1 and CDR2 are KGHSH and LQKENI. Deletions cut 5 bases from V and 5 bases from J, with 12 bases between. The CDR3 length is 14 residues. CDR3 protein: CASSGMELTGELFF. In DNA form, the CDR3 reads TGTGCCAGCTCAGGGATGGAGTTGACCGGGGAGCTGTTTTTT.

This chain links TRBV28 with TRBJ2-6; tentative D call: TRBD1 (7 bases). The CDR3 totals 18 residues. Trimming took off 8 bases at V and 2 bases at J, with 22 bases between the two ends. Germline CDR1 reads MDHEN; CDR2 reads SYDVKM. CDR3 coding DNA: TGTGCCAGCTGTGGGGCAGGGGGGATGGTGGCTGGGGCCAACGTCCTGACTTTC. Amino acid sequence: CASCGAGGMVAGANVLTF.

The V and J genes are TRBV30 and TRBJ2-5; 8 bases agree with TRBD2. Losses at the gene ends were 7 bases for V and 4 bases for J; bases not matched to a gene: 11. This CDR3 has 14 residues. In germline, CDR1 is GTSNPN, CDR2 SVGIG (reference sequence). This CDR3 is CAFKGGLVRETQYF. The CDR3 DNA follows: TGTGCCTTCAAAGGGGGACTAGTCAGAGAGACCCAGTACTTC.

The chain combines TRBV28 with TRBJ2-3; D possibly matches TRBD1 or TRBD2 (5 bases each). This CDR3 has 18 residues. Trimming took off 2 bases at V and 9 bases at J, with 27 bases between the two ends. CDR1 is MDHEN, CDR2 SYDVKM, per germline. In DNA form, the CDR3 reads TGTGCCAGCAGTTTAAGCGGAGGCCAGGGCGATGGTTCACGCACGCAGTATTTT. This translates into CASSLSGGQGDGSRTQYF.

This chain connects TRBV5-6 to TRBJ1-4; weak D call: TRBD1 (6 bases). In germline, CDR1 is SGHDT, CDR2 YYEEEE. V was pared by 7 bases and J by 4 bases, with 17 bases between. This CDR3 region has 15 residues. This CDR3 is CASLQRGLLNEKLFF. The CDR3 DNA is TGTGCCAGCCTACAAAGGGGGTTACTTAATGAAAAACTGTTTTTT. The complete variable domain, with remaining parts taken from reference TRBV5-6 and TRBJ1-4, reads DAGVTQSPTHLIKTRGQQVTLRCSPKSGHDTVSWYQQALGQGPQFIFQYYEEEERQRGNFPDRFSGHQFPNYSSELNVNALLLGDSALYLCASLQRGLLNEKLFFGSGTQLSVL.

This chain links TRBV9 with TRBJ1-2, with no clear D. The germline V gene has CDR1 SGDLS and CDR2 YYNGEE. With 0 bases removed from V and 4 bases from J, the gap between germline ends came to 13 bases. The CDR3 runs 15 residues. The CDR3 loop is CASSVDGSPAYGYTF. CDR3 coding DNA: TGTGCCAGCAGCGTAGATGGCTCGCCCGCCTATGGCTACACCTTC.

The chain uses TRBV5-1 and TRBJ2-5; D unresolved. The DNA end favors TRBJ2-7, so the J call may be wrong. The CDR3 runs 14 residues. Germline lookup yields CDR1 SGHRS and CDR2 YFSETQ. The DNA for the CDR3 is TGCGCCAGCAGCTTCTTTGGAACCGCGGACGAGCAGTACTTC. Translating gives CASSFFGTADEQYF.

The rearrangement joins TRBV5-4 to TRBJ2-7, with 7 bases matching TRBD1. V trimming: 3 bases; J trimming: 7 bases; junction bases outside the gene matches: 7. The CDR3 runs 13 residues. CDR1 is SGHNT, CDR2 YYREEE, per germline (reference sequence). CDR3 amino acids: CASSSRTGWEQYF. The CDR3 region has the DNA TGTGCCAGCAGCTCCCGGACAGGATGGGAGCAGTACTTC.

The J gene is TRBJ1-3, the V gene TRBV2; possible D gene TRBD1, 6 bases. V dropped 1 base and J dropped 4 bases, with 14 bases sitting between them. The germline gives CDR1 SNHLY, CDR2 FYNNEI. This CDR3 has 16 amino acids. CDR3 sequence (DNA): TGTGCCAGCAGTGAAGGTTTGGGGGGCCTCGGAAACACCATATATTTT. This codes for CASSEGLGGLGNTIYF.

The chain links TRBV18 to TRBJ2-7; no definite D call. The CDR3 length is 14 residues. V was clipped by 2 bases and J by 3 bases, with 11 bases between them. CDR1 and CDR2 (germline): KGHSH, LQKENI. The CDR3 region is CASSPFGIGYEQYF. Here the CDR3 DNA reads TGTGCCAGCTCACCATTCGGCATCGGCTACGAGCAGTACTTC.

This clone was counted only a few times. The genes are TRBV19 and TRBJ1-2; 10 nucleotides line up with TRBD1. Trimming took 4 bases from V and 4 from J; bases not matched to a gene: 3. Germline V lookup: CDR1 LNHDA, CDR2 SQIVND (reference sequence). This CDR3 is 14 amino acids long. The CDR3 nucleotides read TGTGCCAGTAGTAGGGGACAGGGGACCTATGGCTACACCTTC. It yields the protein CASSRGQGTYGYTF.

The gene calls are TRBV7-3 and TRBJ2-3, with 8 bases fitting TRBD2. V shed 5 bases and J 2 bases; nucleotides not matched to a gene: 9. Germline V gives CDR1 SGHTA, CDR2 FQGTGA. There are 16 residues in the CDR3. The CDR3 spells CASSPFTSGNTDTQYF. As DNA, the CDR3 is TGTGCCAGCAGCCCCTTTACTAGCGGAAACACAGATACGCAGTATTTT.

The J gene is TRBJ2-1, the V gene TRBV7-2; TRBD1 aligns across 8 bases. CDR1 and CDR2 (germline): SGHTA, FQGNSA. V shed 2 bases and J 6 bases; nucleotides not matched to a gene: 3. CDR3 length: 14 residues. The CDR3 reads CASSLRQGSNEQFF. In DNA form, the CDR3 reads TGTGCCAGCAGCTTACGACAGGGGAGCAATGAGCAGTTCTTC.

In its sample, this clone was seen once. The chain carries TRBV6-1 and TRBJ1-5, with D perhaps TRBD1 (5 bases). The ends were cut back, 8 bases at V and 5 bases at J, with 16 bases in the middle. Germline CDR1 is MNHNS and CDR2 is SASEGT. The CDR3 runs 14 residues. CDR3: CASSTVETDQPQHF. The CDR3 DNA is TGTGCCAGCTCCACAGTGGAGACAGATCAGCCCCAGCATTTT.

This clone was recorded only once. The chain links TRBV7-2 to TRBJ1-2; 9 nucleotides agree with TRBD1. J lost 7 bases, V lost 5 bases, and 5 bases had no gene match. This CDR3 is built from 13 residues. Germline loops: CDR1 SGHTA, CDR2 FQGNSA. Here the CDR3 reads CASSPTGGAGYTF. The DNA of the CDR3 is TGTGCCAGCAGCCCAACAGGGGGCGCTGGCTACACCTTC.

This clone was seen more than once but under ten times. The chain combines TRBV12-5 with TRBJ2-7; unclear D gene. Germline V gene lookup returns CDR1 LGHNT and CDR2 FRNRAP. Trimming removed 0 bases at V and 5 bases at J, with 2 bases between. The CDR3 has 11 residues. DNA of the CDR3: TGTGCTAGTGGTTTGGTACACGAGCAGTACTTC. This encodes CASGLVHEQYF.

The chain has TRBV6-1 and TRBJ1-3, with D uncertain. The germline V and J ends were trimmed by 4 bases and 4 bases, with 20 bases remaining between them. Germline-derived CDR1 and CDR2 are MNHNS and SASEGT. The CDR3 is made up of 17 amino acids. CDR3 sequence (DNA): TGTGCCAGCAGTGCCCTAATCGCCCGGGTCGGCGGAAACACCATATATTTT. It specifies CASSALIARVGGNTIYF.